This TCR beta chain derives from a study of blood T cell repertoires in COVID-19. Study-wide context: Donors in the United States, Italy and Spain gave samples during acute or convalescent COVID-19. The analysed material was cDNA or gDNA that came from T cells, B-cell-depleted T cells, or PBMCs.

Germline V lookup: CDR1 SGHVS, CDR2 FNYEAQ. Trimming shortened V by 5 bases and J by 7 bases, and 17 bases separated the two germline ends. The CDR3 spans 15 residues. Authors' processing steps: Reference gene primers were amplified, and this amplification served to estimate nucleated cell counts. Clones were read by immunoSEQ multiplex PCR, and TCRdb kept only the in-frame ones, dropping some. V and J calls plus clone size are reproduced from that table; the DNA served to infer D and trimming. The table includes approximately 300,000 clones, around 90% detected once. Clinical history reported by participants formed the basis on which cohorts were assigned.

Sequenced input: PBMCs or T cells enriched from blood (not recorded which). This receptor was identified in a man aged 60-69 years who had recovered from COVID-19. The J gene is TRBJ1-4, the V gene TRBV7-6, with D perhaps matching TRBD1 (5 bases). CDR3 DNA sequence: TGTGCCAGCAGCGCCGGGACTCTTTGGGGTGAAAAACTGTTTTTT. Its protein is CASSAGTLWGEKLFF.